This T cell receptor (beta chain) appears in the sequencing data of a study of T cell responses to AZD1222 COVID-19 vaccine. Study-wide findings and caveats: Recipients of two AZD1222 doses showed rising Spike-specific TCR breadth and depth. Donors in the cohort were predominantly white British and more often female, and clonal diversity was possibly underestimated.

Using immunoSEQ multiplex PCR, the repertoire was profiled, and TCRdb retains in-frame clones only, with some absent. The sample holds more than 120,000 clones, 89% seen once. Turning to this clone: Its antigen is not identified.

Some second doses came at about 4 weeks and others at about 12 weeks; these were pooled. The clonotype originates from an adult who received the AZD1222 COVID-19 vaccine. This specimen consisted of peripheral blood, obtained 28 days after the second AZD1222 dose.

This CDR3 reads CASSRLRSTEAFF. The DNA for the CDR3 is TGTGCCAGCAGCCGCCTTAGAAGTACTGAAGCTTTCTTT. This chain joins TRBV3-1 (or the pseudogene TRBV3-2) and TRBJ1-1; no reliable D call. The CDR3 totals 13 residues. V was pared by 4 bases and J by 5 bases, with 11 bases between. Germline CDR1 is LGHDT and CDR2 is YNNKEL (reference sequence).